This T cell receptor beta chain comes out of a study of early T cells in non-severe SARS-CoV-2 infection. For the study at large: Unsorted whole-blood RNA was sequenced in bulk, leaving chains unpaired.

This CDR3 is 13 amino acids long. Trimming cost V 0 bases and J 7 bases, with 10 bases left between them. Per the germline V gene, CDR1 is GTSNPN and CDR2 is SVGIG (reference sequence). TCRdb called the 5' RACE reads again in MiXCR, with one record for every CDR3 protein. This table has 100,000 to 120,000 distinct CDR3 sequences, roughly 12% appearing once. The sequence was collected from an adult who was a healthcare worker with PCR-confirmed SARS-CoV-2 infection or an uninfected control (not recorded which). The sample consisted of whole blood, taken at baseline. This rearrangement joins TRBV30 to TRBJ1-5; the D is unclear. CDR3 amino acids: CAWSVQELQPQHF. CDR3 bases: TGTGCCTGGAGTGTACAAGAGCTCCAGCCCCAGCATTTT.